These 30 T cell receptor beta chains were sequenced from one sample in a study of T cells in Graves' hyperthyroidism and ophthalmopathy. It was RNA transcripts that yielded the amplified TCR beta CDR3 regions. With the HTBI primer set, the TCR CDR3 went through a first round of RT-PCR. TCRdb redid the calling of the multiplex PCR reads with MiXCR, one entry per CDR3 protein. The table shows about 560,000 distinct CDR3 sequences, with 16% occurring only once. Specimen: blood. The receptors stem from a woman aged 18-29 years with Graves' hyperthyroidism.

The chain links TRBV7-2 to TRBJ1-5, with D uncertain. V shed 5 bases and J shed 1 base, with 9 bases lying between them. Germline V lookup: CDR1 SGHTA, CDR2 FQGNSA. This CDR3 has 14 amino acids. CDR3 DNA: TGTGCCAGCAGCCCCCGCCCGAGCAATCAGCCCCAGCATTTT. This translates into CASSPRPSNQPQHF.

A word on this clonotype: A much larger clonotype is one base distant, so this may be a read error. CDR3: CASSEGLRNQAQHF. CDR3 nucleotides: TGTGCCAGCAGTGAAGGACTCCGCAATCAGGCCCAGCATTTT. This sequence joins TRBV6-1 and TRBJ1-5; no definite D call. The germline CDR1 and CDR2 sequences are MNHNS and SASEGT. The CDR3 is 14 residues long.

This clonotype was seen ten or more times. The chain joins TRBV28 to TRBJ1-5; D may be TRBD1 (5 bases). Trimming took off 4 bases at V and 0 bases at J, with 19 bases between the two ends. Germline values: CDR1 MDHEN, CDR2 SYDVKM. This CDR3 is built from 18 residues. Here the CDR3 reads CASSYAQFGGNSNQPQHF. CDR3 nucleotide sequence: TGTGCCAGCAGTTATGCCCAATTCGGGGGAAATAGCAATCAGCCCCAGCATTTT.

Worth noting for this clonotype: With a much larger clone just one base away, this may be a read error. This sequence joins TRBV12-5 and TRBJ2-3, with D hard to call. There are 15 residues in the CDR3. In germline, CDR1 is LGHNT, CDR2 FRNRAP. Trimming removed 5 bases from V and 0 bases from J, with 12 bases in between. CDR3 sequence reads: CASGPGSASTDTQYF. The CDR3 nucleotides are TGTGCTAGTGGTCCTGGGTCAGCGAGCACAGATACGCAGTATTTT.

The chain recombines TRBV7-8 with TRBJ1-1, with D maybe TRBD1 (6 bases). The germline V gene has CDR1 SGHVS and CDR2 FQNEAQ. V was pared by 5 bases and J by 4 bases, with 14 bases between. CDR3 size: 14 residues. CDR3 loop: CASSGGRGGTEAFF. CDR3 in DNA: TGTGCCAGCAGCGGGGGCCGCGGGGGCACTGAAGCTTTCTTT.

This clonotype was recorded many times. The chain combines TRBV20-1 with TRBJ2-1, with 14 nucleotides matching TRBD2. After removal of 6 bases from V and 6 bases from J, the junction contained 4 bases not matched to a gene. The CDR3 has 14 amino acids. The germline gives CDR1 DFQATT, CDR2 SNEGSKA (reference sequence). CDR3 amino acids: CSAAGLAGVNEQFF. The CDR3 DNA follows: TGCAGTGCGGCGGGACTAGCGGGAGTCAATGAGCAGTTCTTC.

This clonotype was observed a handful of times. The J gene is TRBJ2-4, the V gene TRBV6-1; 9 bases map to TRBD2. The trim removed 5 bases at V and 0 bases at J, leaving 8 bases unmatched. CDR3 length equals 17 residues. CDR1 is MNHNS and CDR2 is SASEGT in the germline V gene. CDR3 in amino acids: CASSPRLAGLAKNIQYF. DNA of the CDR3: TGTGCCAGCAGTCCCCGGCTAGCGGGGCTAGCCAAAAACATTCAGTACTTC.

This rearrangement joins TRBV3-1 to TRBJ1-1; TRBD1 might be the D (5 bases). From germline, CDR1 is LGHDT and CDR2 YNNKEL (reference sequence). This CDR3 has 15 amino acids. V was shortened by 4 bases and J by 4 bases, with 16 bases between the two germline ends. The CDR3 sequence: CASSLNRDAGTEAFF. The CDR3 DNA is TGTGCCAGCAGCCTAAATCGGGACGCGGGCACTGAAGCTTTCTTT.

This clonotype was found many times. The chain couples TRBV6-1 to TRBJ2-7; 9 bases agree with TRBD1. This CDR3 has 14 amino acids. The V and J ends lost 4 bases and 3 bases, in that order; junction bases with no gene match: 4. In germline, CDR1 is MNHNS, CDR2 SASEGT. CDR3 loop: CASSAGTGYYEQYF. The CDR3 bases are TGTGCCAGCAGTGCCGGGACAGGGTACTACGAGCAGTACTTC.

This clonotype occurred many times. V gene TRBV7-2 combines with J gene TRBJ1-1; perhaps TRBD1 as D (5 bases). V lost 1 base and J 8 bases, leaving 17 bases between the germline ends. Germline V gene sequence: CDR1 SGHTA, CDR2 FQGNSA. CDR3 length equals 15 residues. CDR3 sequence (DNA): TGTGCCAGCAGCTTAGAGGAGGGGTGGGGTCGAGAAGCTTTCTTT. Its translation is CASSLEEGWGREAFF.

The chain carries TRBV14 and TRBJ2-1; D gene ambiguous. CDR1 SGHDN and CDR2 FVKESK come from the germline V gene. The CDR3 has 15 amino acids. The V end lost 4 bases, the J end lost 6 bases, and 16 bases lay between the germline ends. CDR3 region: CASSRRGLTANEQFF. The CDR3 bases are TGTGCCAGCAGCCGGAGAGGTCTTACCGCCAATGAGCAGTTCTTC.

This clonotype was detected ten times or more. The chain joins TRBV3-1 to TRBJ1-5; TRBD1 aligns across 7 bases. This CDR3 is built from 14 residues. V lost 1 base, J lost 7 bases, and 4 bases stayed unmatched. The germline gives CDR1 LGHDT, CDR2 YNNKEL (reference sequence). The CDR3 nucleotides are TGTGCCAGCAGCCAAGTTGCAGGGGGGCAGCCCCAGCATTTT. It is translated as CASSQVAGGQPQHF.

To note about this clonotype: Relative to the germline gene, one junction end is altered; a read error may explain this. The V gene is TRBV20-1, the J gene TRBJ2-5; 9 bases are a match to TRBD1. Looked up from germline, CDR1 is DFQATT and CDR2 is SNEGSKA (reference sequence). The CDR3 sequence is 16 residues long. The CDR3 nucleotides read TGCGGTGCTAGCCCCCTGGCACAGGGGGCAGGGGAGACCCAGTACTTC. Encoded protein: CGASPLAQGAGETQYF.

This rearrangement joins TRBV2 to TRBJ1-2; 7 bases line up with TRBD1. V was clipped by 6 bases and J by 8 bases; unmatched bases: 9. Germline loops: CDR1 SNHLY, CDR2 FYNNEI. The CDR3 runs to 13 residues. The CDR3: CASRSLGGIGYTF. The CDR3 bases are TGTGCCAGCAGATCCCTAGGGGGCATAGGCTACACCTTC.

This clonotype was recorded at least ten times. The chain recombines TRBV12-3 or TRBV12-4 with TRBJ2-5, with 13 nucleotides matching TRBD2. The length of the CDR3 is 14 residues. Losses at the gene ends were 8 bases for V and 5 bases for J; bases not matched to a gene: 5. CDR3 in DNA: TGTGCCAGCGGCACTAGCGGGAGGGGTGAGACCCAGTACTTC. It translates to CASGTSGRGETQYF.

Of note for this clonotype: A much larger clone differs by one base, so this may be a read error. This chain joins TRBV7-8 and TRBJ2-5, with 7 bases identical to TRBD1. Trimming cost V 4 bases and J 9 bases; bases outside gene matches: 14. The germline CDR1 and CDR2 sequences are SGHVS and FQNEAQ. This CDR3 has 15 residues. CDR3 sequence reads: CASSSSTGKKEAQYF. DNA for the CDR3: TGTGCCAGCAGCTCTTCGACAGGGAAGAAGGAGGCCCAGTACTTC.

CDR3 in amino acids: CASSLGQANGYTF. The CDR3, as DNA: TGTGCCAGCAGTTTAGGACAGGCGAATGGCTACACCTTC. The gene calls are TRBV6-9 and TRBJ1-2, with 7 positions matching TRBD1. CDR1 is MNHGY and CDR2 is SVAAGI in the germline V gene. V was clipped by 4 bases and J by 6 bases; unmatched bases: 5. This CDR3 comprises 13 residues.

This clonotype was seen more than once but under ten times. The chain links TRBV15 to TRBJ2-6; 11 bases are shared with TRBD1. Per germline, CDR1 LNHNV and CDR2 YYDKDF (reference sequence). The length of the CDR3 is 17 residues. J lost 2 bases, V lost 4 bases, and 4 bases had no gene match. This CDR3 reads CATSKWTGGTGANVLTF. The CDR3 DNA sequence: TGTGCCACCAGCAAATGGACAGGGGGCACTGGGGCCAACGTCCTGACTTTC.

Many counts were recorded for this clonotype. The chain recombines TRBV5-1 with TRBJ2-7, with 8 bases lining up with TRBD1. V was clipped by 4 bases and J by 2 bases; unmatched bases: 8. The germline gives CDR1 SGHRS, CDR2 YFSETQ. CDR3 size: 15 residues. CDR3 coding DNA: TGCGCCAGCAGCCCTGGGACAGGCTTCCCCTACGAGCAGTACTTC. Translation gives CASSPGTGFPYEQYF. The complete variable domain, with remaining parts taken from reference TRBV5-1 and TRBJ2-7, reads KAGVTQTPRYLIKTRGQQVTLSCSPISGHRSVSWYQQTPGQGLQFLFEYFSETQRNKGNFPGRFSGRQFSNSRSEMNVSTLELGDSALYLCASSPGTGFPYEQYFGPGTRLTVT.

This clonotype showed up just a few times. J is TRBJ1-5 and V is TRBV3-1; no clear D. The germline CDR1 and CDR2 sequences are LGHDT and YNNKEL (reference sequence). The CDR3 contains 15 residues. V was trimmed by 4 bases and J by 1 base, leaving 11 bases between them. The CDR3 sequence: CASSPVLGSNQPQHF. Here the CDR3 DNA reads TGTGCCAGCAGCCCGGTTCTCGGCAGCAATCAGCCCCAGCATTTT.

This clonotype was picked up many times. The chain uses TRBV28 and TRBJ2-1; D gene ambiguous. The CDR3 covers 15 residues. Germline V gene lookup returns CDR1 MDHEN and CDR2 SYDVKM. Trimming stripped 5 bases from V and 6 bases from J, with 17 bases between. CDR3 loop: CASSIPGNYINEQFF. CDR3 coding DNA: TGTGCCAGCAGTATTCCCGGAAACTATATCAATGAGCAGTTCTTC.

This clonotype was seen more than once but under ten times. V and J are TRBV11-3 and TRBJ2-5, with a tentative D call TRBD1 (5 bases). Germline V gives CDR1 SGHNT, CDR2 YENEEA. The ends were cut back, 0 bases at V and 1 base at J, with 12 bases in the middle. The CDR3 length is 16 residues. The CDR3 DNA is TGTGCCAGCAGCTTAGATGGGGCTGGCTTCCAAGAGACCCAGTACTTC. Protein sequence: CASSLDGAGFQETQYF.

On this clonotype: Just one base apart from a much larger clone, this may be a read error. The chain is built from TRBV4-1 and TRBJ2-3; TRBD2 might be the D (5 bases). CDR3 length: 11 amino acids. Trimming stripped 5 bases from V and 5 bases from J, with 5 bases between. The V gene's germline CDR1 is MGHRA and CDR2 YSYEKL. The CDR3 sequence is CASSAGDTQYF. In nucleotides, the CDR3 is TGCGCCAGCAGCGCGGGAGATACGCAGTATTTT.

There are many counts of this clonotype. This chain links TRBV11-3 with TRBJ2-3; the D gene is possibly TRBD2 (6 bases). From germline, CDR1 is SGHNT and CDR2 YENEEA. This CDR3 is 16 amino acids long. Deletions cut 5 bases from V and 1 base from J, with 16 bases between. CDR3 sequence: CASSPGEDGRTDTQYF. The CDR3 nucleotides are TGTGCCAGCAGCCCTGGGGAGGACGGCCGCACAGATACGCAGTATTTT.

This clonotype showed up just a few times. The chain recombines TRBV29-1 with TRBJ2-2, with D hard to call. V was cut by 2 bases and J by 0 bases, with 7 bases left in between. This CDR3 is built from 14 residues. The V gene's germline CDR1 is SQVTM and CDR2 ANQGSEA. The CDR3 DNA reads as TGCAGCGTTGAAATGGGGACGAACACCGGGGAGCTGTTTTTT. This gives the protein CSVEMGTNTGELFF.

This clonotype was picked up many times. The chain joins TRBV6-1 to TRBJ1-5; D unclear. The CDR3 consists of 15 residues. V lost 6 bases and J 4 bases, leaving 16 bases between the germline ends. Germline CDR1 MNHNS, CDR2 SASEGT. CDR3 loop: CASSAWRRLNQPQHF. DNA of the CDR3: TGTGCCAGCAGCGCATGGCGGCGGTTAAATCAGCCCCAGCATTTT.

Worth noting for this clonotype: A much bigger clone sits one base away, suggesting this may be a read error. This chain links TRBV12-3 or TRBV12-4 with TRBJ1-1; 10 nucleotides line up with TRBD1. The CDR3 runs to 15 residues. CDR3: CANSVGRTGGTEAFF. CDR3 nucleotides: TGTGCCAACAGTGTAGGGAGGACAGGGGGGACTGAAGCTTTCTTT.

This clonotype showed up many times. The V gene is TRBV5-1, the J gene TRBJ1-1; TRBD1 is a possible D gene (6 bases). Trimming pared 4 bases from V and 1 base from J, leaving 17 bases between. Germline lookup yields CDR1 SGHRS and CDR2 YFSETQ. The length of the CDR3 is 16 residues. The CDR3 DNA follows: TGCGCCAGCAGCCATGGCGTCAGGGGCTGGAACACTGAAGCTTTCTTT. This codes for CASSHGVRGWNTEAFF.

The sample holds many counts of this clonotype. The chain employs TRBV6-2 or TRBV6-3 and TRBJ2-7; unclear D gene. The CDR3 has 15 amino acids. In germline, CDR1 is MNHEY, CDR2 SVGEGT. With 5 bases removed from V and 0 bases from J, the gap between germline ends came to 14 bases. The CDR3 DNA reads TGTGCCAGCAGTCCTTTCCGCCCTTACTCCTACGAGCAGTACTTC. Amino acids: CASSPFRPYSYEQYF.

This rearrangement joins TRBV6-1 to TRBJ1-1; 8 bases are a match to TRBD1. In germline, CDR1 is MNHNS, CDR2 SASEGT. V lost 5 bases to trimming and J lost 0 bases; unmatched junction nucleotides: 5. The CDR3 runs to 15 residues. The CDR3 region is CASSLMGQVNTEAFF. The CDR3 DNA reads TGTGCCAGCAGTTTAATGGGACAGGTGAACACTGAAGCTTTCTTT.